The 11 T cell receptor beta chains in this list originate from one sample, sequenced in a study of T-cell reconstitution after alpha-beta-depleted transplantation in children. A library of TCRbeta sequences, prepared with unique molecular identifiers, was generated. Using its own MiXCR run on the PCR reads, TCRdb lists one record per CDR3 protein. Of approximately 500,000 distinct CDR3 sequences detected, 8% to 11% appear once; the ten largest clones hold approximately 2%. The sample in question was PBMCs, obtained before TCRalphabeta/CD19-depleted stem cell transplant. The receptors were gathered from a child aged 2-15 years with inherited bone marrow failure, due to receive a stem cell transplant.

This clonotype was observed a handful of times. The chain employs TRBV7-9 and TRBJ2-3; 12 bases are shared with TRBD2. The CDR3 extends over 14 amino acids. Germline values: CDR1 SEHNR, CDR2 FQNEAQ (reference sequence). The trim removed 9 bases at V and 4 bases at J, leaving 5 bases unmatched. CDR3 in DNA: TGTGCCAGTCGACTAGCGGGAGAACCAGATACGCAGTATTTT. Its translation: CASRLAGEPDTQYF.

In its sample, this clonotype was seen many times. The chain joins TRBV27 to TRBJ2-1; possibly TRBD2 for D (6 bases). Looked up from germline, CDR1 is MNHEY and CDR2 is SMNVEV (reference sequence). Trimming removed 4 bases from V and 3 bases from J, with 10 bases in between. The CDR3 is 14 residues long. The CDR3 loop reads CASSWTGGYNEQFF. CDR3 nucleotide sequence: TGTGCCAGCAGTTGGACCGGGGGCTACAATGAGCAGTTCTTC.

This clonotype came up many times. The chain recombines TRBV27 with TRBJ1-6; no firm D call. The CDR3 spans 18 residues. Germline V gives CDR1 MNHEY, CDR2 SMNVEV (reference sequence). Trimming left V 6 bases short and J 1 base short, with 19 bases between. The CDR3 reads CASSMPQFKASYNSPLHF. In DNA form, the CDR3 reads TGTGCCAGCAGCATGCCCCAGTTTAAGGCTTCCTATAATTCACCCCTCCACTTT.

The CDR3 DNA is TGCAGCGCCAAGAGGCCCAACGGGGAGGAGCAGTTCTTC. Translating it yields CSAKRPNGEEQFF. The rearrangement links TRBV29-1 to TRBJ2-1; D is possibly TRBD2 (5 bases). V gave up 7 bases and J gave up 10 bases, with 20 bases separating them. This CDR3 has 13 residues. Germline V lookup: CDR1 SQVTM, CDR2 ANQGSEA.

This clonotype was detected many times. The genes are TRBV2 and TRBJ2-1; D uncertain. Germline CDR1 reads SNHLY; CDR2 reads FYNNEI. The CDR3 spans 12 residues. Trimming took 4 bases from V and 8 from J, leaving 9 bases between them. This CDR3 is CASSVWGHEQFF. CDR3 nucleotide sequence: TGTGCCAGCAGTGTATGGGGTCATGAGCAGTTCTTC. The full variable domain, with the rest looked up from reference TRBV2 and TRBJ2-1, is EPEVTQTPSHQVTQMGQEVILRCVPISNHLYFYWYRQILGQKVEFLVSFYNNEISEKSEIFDDQFSVERPDGSNFTLKIRSTKLEDSAMYFCASSVWGHEQFFGPGTRLTVL.

This clonotype has only a few counts. The rearrangement links TRBV5-1 to TRBJ2-5, with D possibly TRBD1 on 5 matching bases. CDR1 is SGHRS, CDR2 YFSETQ, per germline. V was clipped by 4 bases and J by 2 bases, with 9 bases between them. The CDR3 is 13 amino acids. For the CDR3, the DNA is TGCGCCAGCAGCAAAGACAGTCAAGAGACCCAGTACTTC. As protein: CASSKDSQETQYF.

This clonotype occurred a few times. The V gene is TRBV28, the J gene TRBJ1-2; D unresolved. This CDR3 is 15 amino acids long. Trimming shortened V by 2 bases and J by 0 bases, and 10 bases separated the two germline ends. Germline-derived CDR1 and CDR2 are MDHEN and SYDVKM. CDR3 protein: CASSLPTGTNYGYTF. The CDR3 DNA reads TGTGCCAGCAGTTTACCTACCGGGACTAACTATGGCTACACCTTC.

J is TRBJ2-5 and V is TRBV27, with D maybe TRBD2 (6 bases). This CDR3 is 15 amino acids long. V was trimmed by 6 bases and J by 10 bases, leaving 24 bases between them. CDR1 and CDR2 (germline): MNHEY, SMNVEV (reference sequence). CDR3 nucleotide sequence: TGTGCCAGCAGCCCTTCTACTAGCTTCCGAAGGAACCAGTACTTC. This gives the protein CASSPSTSFRRNQYF.

This clonotype was detected many times. The gene calls are TRBV20-1 and TRBJ2-1, with D uncertain. The CDR3 has 13 amino acids. With 0 bases removed from V and 4 bases from J, the gap between germline ends came to 7 bases. Germline V CDR1 and CDR2: DFQATT, SNEGSKA (reference sequence). The CDR3, as DNA: TGCAGTGCTAGAGATACCCGGTACAATGAGCAGTTCTTC. It yields the protein CSARDTRYNEQFF.

This clonotype was counted ten times or more. This rearrangement joins TRBV20-1 to TRBJ2-7, with 9 nucleotides matching TRBD2. V gave up 1 base and J gave up 3 bases; unmatched junction bases: 4. Germline V CDR1 and CDR2: DFQATT, SNEGSKA (reference sequence). The CDR3 sequence is 14 residues long. The CDR3 spells CSARVSSGIYEQYF. CDR3 nucleotides: TGCAGTGCTAGAGTGTCTAGCGGGATCTACGAGCAGTACTTC.

This clonotype was counted many times. The chain joins TRBV20-1 to TRBJ2-7; 11 bases fit TRBD2. Germline V gives CDR1 DFQATT, CDR2 SNEGSKA (reference sequence). The CDR3 sequence is 15 residues long. Germline trimming cut 1 base from V and 2 bases from J; bases unmatched to any gene: 4. CDR3 in DNA: TGCAGTGCTAGAGGCCCGGGACTAGCGGCCTACGAGCAGTACTTC. It specifies CSARGPGLAAYEQYF.